This T cell receptor beta chain was found in a study of shared clonotypes between healthy human individuals. Germline-derived CDR1 and CDR2 are SGHAT and FQNNGV. The CDR3 is 15 residues long. V dropped 6 bases and J dropped 8; count of bases not matched to a gene: 10. The data were produced by immunoSEQ multiplex PCR, yet TCRdb's version contains in-frame clones alone and is incomplete. The sample lists 950,000 to 1,100,000 clones, approximately 70% occurring once. The chain is built from TRBV11-2 and TRBJ1-4, with 9 bases lining up with TRBD1. Sequenced sample: memory CD4+ T cells sorted from blood. Indicated subset: CD45RA-negative fraction. This receptor was obtained from a young man in good health. CDR3 nucleotides: TGTGCCAGCAGTTTTACCGGGACAGGGCAAGAAAAACTGTTTTTT. This encodes CASSFTGTGQEKLFF.